This TCR beta chain was captured by sequencing in a study of regulatory T cells in long-lasting Graves disease. V was clipped by 4 bases and J by 3 bases, with 17 bases between them. Germline V lookup: CDR1 SGHKS, CDR2 YYEKEE (reference sequence). The CDR3 spans 16 residues. According to the study, TCR beta libraries were built with iRepertoire HTBI primers and CDR3-region Arm-PCR. MiXCR was run by TCRdb on the multiplex PCR reads, yielding one entry per CDR3 protein. The table shows hundreds of thousands of distinct CDR3 sequences, with approximately 15% occurring only once. Time point of the sample: newly diagnosed GD, antithyroid drugs for less than 3 months. Researchers made the TCR library from RNA that was extracted from PBMCs. An endocrinology department in Xi'an, China, supplied the patients. These records were also assigned to another study, of T cells in Graves' hyperthyroidism and ophthalmopathy. As that study records: The HTBI primer set drove a first-round RT-PCR of the TCR CDR3. Peripheral blood also featured most of the thyroid clonotypes expanded above 0.001. For ophthalmopathy, model prediction preceded onset by a median approximately 6 months.

This receptor was obtained from a woman in her thirties with Graves disease. The sample here was peripheral blood mononuclear cells (PBMCs), taken at new diagnosis, from a patient treated with antithyroid drugs. The chain has TRBV5-5 and TRBJ1-5; D call uncertain. CDR3 DNA: TGTGCCAGCAGCCTACGGACGGCGGTGTACAATCAGCCCCAGCATTTT. Encoded protein: CASSLRTAVYNQPQHF.